Sequencing of this TCR beta chain was carried out in a study of blood T cell repertoires in COVID-19. During the 2 weeks before they entered the study, exposed participants had met someone with a PCR-confirmed or clinician-diagnosed COVID-19 case. Looked up from germline, CDR1 is LGHNA and CDR2 is YSLEER. V gave up 2 bases and J gave up 5 bases; unmatched junction bases: 14. The CDR3 has 17 amino acids. Original handling: Amplified reference gene primers provided the basis for estimating nucleated cell counts. The method was immunoSEQ multiplex PCR; TCRdb's version includes in-frame clones alone and lacks a portion of them. V and J calls plus clone size are reproduced from that table; the DNA served to infer D and trimming. Of about 320,000 clones listed, 90% are singletons.

The material sequenced was PBMCs or T cells enriched from blood (not recorded which). The V gene is TRBV4-3, the J gene TRBJ2-5, with 7 bases matching TRBD2. The receptor was isolated from a woman in her 30s who had been exposed to COVID-19. CDR3 residues: CASSQNGGSSLGETQYF. The CDR3 DNA reads TGCGCCAGCAGCCAAAACGGGGGGTCTTCCCTCGGGGAGACCCAGTACTTC.